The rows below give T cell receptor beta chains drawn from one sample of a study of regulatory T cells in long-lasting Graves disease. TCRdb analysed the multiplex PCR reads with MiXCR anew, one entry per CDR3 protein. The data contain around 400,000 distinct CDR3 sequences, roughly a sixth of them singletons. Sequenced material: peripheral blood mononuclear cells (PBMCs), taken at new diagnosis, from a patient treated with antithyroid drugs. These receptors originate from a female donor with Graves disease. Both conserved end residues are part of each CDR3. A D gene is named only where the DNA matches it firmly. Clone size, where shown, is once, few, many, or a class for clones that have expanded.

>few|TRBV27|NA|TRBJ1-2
TGTGCCAGCAGTTACCAGGGGAACGGCTACACCTTC
CASSYQGNGYTF
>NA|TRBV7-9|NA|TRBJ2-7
TGTGCCAGCAGCCAGAAGACAGGAAACTCCTACGAGCAGTACTTC
CASSQKTGNSYEQYF
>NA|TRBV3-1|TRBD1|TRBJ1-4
TGTGCCAGCAGCCTCCAAAGCGGCAGGGGGCGGGAGTTGGAAAGTGAAAAACTGTTTTTT
CASSLQSGRGRELESEKLFF
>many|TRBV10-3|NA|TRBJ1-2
TGTGCCATTGGGACGTCTAACTATGGCTACACCTTC
CAIGTSNYGYTF
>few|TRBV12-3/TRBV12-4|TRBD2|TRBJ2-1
TGTGCCAGCAGTTTTACGGGGGGCTCCTACAATGAGCAGTTCTTC
CASSFTGGSYNEQFF
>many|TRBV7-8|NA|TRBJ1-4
TGTGCCAGCAGCTGGACAGCCACTAATGAAAAACTGTTTTTT
CASSWTATNEKLFF
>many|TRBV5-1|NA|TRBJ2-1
TGCGCCAGCAGACCCGGCAGGGTAGGAATCAATGAGCAGTTCTTC
CASRPGRVGINEQFF
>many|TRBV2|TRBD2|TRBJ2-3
TGTGCCAGCAGTGAATCTAGCGGGGGCCCCCAGGGGGATCCAGATACGCAGTATTTT
CASSESSGGPQGDPDTQYF
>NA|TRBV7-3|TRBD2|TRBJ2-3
TGTGCCAGCAGCTTAGTGGGCGGGGGGGCTGAAACGCAGTATTTT
CASSLVGGGAETQYF
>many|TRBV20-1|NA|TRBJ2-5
TGCAGTGCTCCCACCGTAGGGCAACAAGAGACCCAGTACTTC
CSAPTVGQQETQYF
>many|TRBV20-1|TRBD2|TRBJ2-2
TGCAGTGCTAGAGGGGAGGGGGGGGAGCTGTTTTTT
CSARGEGGELFF
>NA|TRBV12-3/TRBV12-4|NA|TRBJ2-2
TGTGCCAGCAGTGGTGGATTCGCCGCCGGGGAGCTGTTTTTT
CASSGGFAAGELFF
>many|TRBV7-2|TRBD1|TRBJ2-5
TGTGCCAGCAGCTTACTAGGGGGCGAGGAAGAGACCCAGTACTTC
CASSLLGGEEETQYF
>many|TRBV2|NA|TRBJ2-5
TGTGCCAGCAGTGGATCAAGGGCCCAAGAGACCCAGTACTTC
CASSGSRAQETQYF
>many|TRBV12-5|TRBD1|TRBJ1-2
TGTGCTAGTGGTTTGTTCCGAGGACAGGGGAGCTATGGCTACACCTTC
CASGLFRGQGSYGYTF
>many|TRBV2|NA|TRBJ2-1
TGTGCCAGCAGCCCAGGGGCGGGAGCCTCTGACGAGCAGTTCTTC
CASSPGAGASDEQFF
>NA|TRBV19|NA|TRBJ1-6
TGTGCCAGTAACATAGGTTACGGGGGCGCGAATTCACCCCTCCACTTT
CASNIGYGGANSPLHF
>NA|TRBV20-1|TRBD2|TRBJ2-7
TGCAGTGCTAGTAGCGGGAGGGCGTCTGAGCAGTACTTC
CSASSGRASEQYF
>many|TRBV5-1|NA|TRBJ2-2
TGCGCCAGCAGCTTGGAAGGGGGGACCGCCGGGGAGCTGTTTTTT
CASSLEGGTAGELFF
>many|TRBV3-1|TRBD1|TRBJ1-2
TGTGCCAGCAGCCCTTCGGACAGGTACTATGGCTACACCTTC
CASSPSDRYYGYTF
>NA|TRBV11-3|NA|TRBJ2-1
TGTGCCAGCTTGGACAGAATGCACAATGAGCAGTTCTTC
CASLDRMHNEQFF
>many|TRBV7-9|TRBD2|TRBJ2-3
TGTGCCAGCAGCCTTTTTGGGGTGCGGGAGACGACAGATACGCAGTATTTT
CASSLFGVRETTDTQYF
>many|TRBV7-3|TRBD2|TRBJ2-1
TGTGCCAGCAGCCTTCAAGCGGGACCTTACAATGAGCAGTTCTTC
CASSLQAGPYNEQFF